One and the same sample provided the 25 T cell receptor beta chains below, sequenced in a study of blood T cell repertoires in COVID-19. Method: immunoSEQ multiplex PCR; TCRdb's copy keeps in-frame clones and lacks some. The data show some 210,000 clones, with about 88% seen just once and 4% to 5.5% held by the top ten. Sequences were obtained from peripheral blood. The receptors here all came from a woman aged 40 to 49 with acute or convalescent COVID-19.

V gene TRBV7-6 combines with J gene TRBJ1-4, with 8 bases lining up with TRBD1. Germline V gene lookup returns CDR1 SGHVS and CDR2 FNYEAQ. This CDR3 has 15 residues. The ends lost 7 bases at V and 5 bases at J; junction bases unmatched: 9. CDR3 loop: CASTQGAAKNEKLFF. The CDR3 DNA sequence: TGTGCCAGCACCCAGGGGGCAGCCAAGAATGAAAAACTGTTTTTT.

This chain joins TRBV5-1 and TRBJ1-1; maybe TRBD1 (6 bases). V was clipped by 4 bases and J by 7 bases, with 14 bases between them. CDR3 length equals 13 residues. Germline V gives CDR1 SGHRS, CDR2 YFSETQ. CDR3 bases: TGCGCCAGCAGCGTGGCGGACAGTAATGAAGCTTTCTTT. This codes for CASSVADSNEAFF.

This clone was picked up one time. The gene calls are TRBV6-5 and TRBJ2-7; TRBD1 matches 8 bases. The germline CDR1 and CDR2 sequences are MNHEY and SVGAGI. J gave up 5 bases and V 4 bases, and 7 bases lay outside the gene matches. The CDR3 totals 14 residues. CDR3 bases: TGTGCCAGCAGTTTCTTGTCGGACAGGGACGAGCAGTACGTC. Translation: CASSFLSDRDEQYV.

J is TRBJ1-4 and V is TRBV5-1, with no clear D. The CDR3 has 14 residues. V shed 3 bases and J shed 8 bases, with 14 bases lying between them. Germline CDR1 reads SGHRS; CDR2 reads YFSETQ. The CDR3 is CASSSGGSSEKLFF. CDR3 bases: TGCGCCAGCAGCTCGGGAGGGAGTAGCGAAAAACTGTTTTTT. Complete variable domain (other parts from reference TRBV5-1 and TRBJ1-4): KAGVTQTPRYLIKTRGQQVTLSCSPISGHRSVSWYQQTPGQGLQFLFEYFSETQRNKGNFPGRFSGRQFSNSRSEMNVSTLELGDSALYLCASSSGGSSEKLFFGSGTQLSVL.

Turning to this clone: Other DNA sequences in this sample translate to the same CDR3. This chain links TRBV6-5 with TRBJ2-5; TRBD1 aligns across 8 bases. The germline gives CDR1 MNHEY, CDR2 SVGAGI. V trimming: 6 bases; J trimming: 3 bases; junction bases outside the gene matches: 3. The CDR3 length is 13 residues. CDR3 loop: CASSRTGKETQYF. CDR3 bases: TGTGCCAGCAGCCGGACAGGGAAAGAGACCCAGTACTTC.

The rearrangement uses TRBV19 and TRBJ1-5; D unresolved. Germline CDR1 LNHDA, CDR2 SQIVND (reference sequence). V was cut by 5 bases and J by 2 bases, with 7 bases left in between. The CDR3 sequence is 13 residues long. CDR3 region: CASSLQRNQPQHF. The DNA of the CDR3 is TGTGCCAGTAGTCTACAGCGCAATCAGCCCCAGCATTTT.

V gene TRBV10-2 combines with J gene TRBJ1-1; D call uncertain. Germline V gene sequence: CDR1 WSHSY, CDR2 SAAADI. This CDR3 is built from 14 residues. The ends were cut back, 3 bases at V and 0 bases at J, with 8 bases in the middle. DNA for the CDR3: TGCGCCAGCAGTGACCCCACATTGAACACTGAAGCTTTCTTT. It encodes CASSDPTLNTEAFF.

The chain carries TRBV9 and TRBJ1-3, with D tentatively TRBD1 (6 bases). Germline V gene lookup returns CDR1 SGDLS and CDR2 YYNGEE. V was shortened by 4 bases and J by 0 bases, with 11 bases between the two germline ends. The CDR3 extends over 15 amino acids. The CDR3 region is CASSPGQSSGNTIYF. Here the CDR3 DNA reads TGTGCCAGCAGCCCAGGACAGTCCTCTGGAAACACCATATATTTT.

As DNA, the CDR3 is TGTGCCAGCAGCGCGCAGACACATACGCAGTATTTT. It specifies CASSAQTHTQYF. This chain connects TRBV9 to TRBJ2-3; D unresolved. V lost 3 bases to trimming and J lost 7 bases, with 9 bases between them. This CDR3 is built from 12 residues. CDR1 and CDR2 from the germline V gene are SGDLS and YYNGEE.

The CDR3 bases are TGTGCCACCAGCAGAGTTGGGGGCAGGCCGTACGTC. Its translation is CATSRVGGRPYV. The chain is built from TRBV15 and TRBJ2-7; D is perhaps TRBD1 (6 bases). The CDR3 has 12 residues. Germline CDR1 is LNHNV and CDR2 is YYDKDF (reference sequence). V was shortened by 1 base and J by 12 bases, with 13 bases between the two germline ends.

The CDR3 protein is CASSGGQGAYEKLFF. The CDR3 DNA sequence: TGTGCCAGCAGTGGGGGACAGGGGGCGTATGAAAAACTGTTTTTT. The J gene is TRBJ1-4, the V gene TRBV25-1; 12 bases agree with TRBD1. The V gene's germline CDR1 is MGHDK and CDR2 SYGVNS. The CDR3 is 15 residues long. Trimming cost V 4 bases and J 6 bases; bases outside gene matches: 3. The entire variable domain, with the rest obtained from reference TRBV25-1 and TRBJ1-4, is as follows: EADIYQTPRYLVIGTGKKITLECSQTMGHDKMYWYQQDPGMELHLIHYSYGVNSTEKGDLSSESTVSRIRTEHFPLTLESARPSHTSQYLCASSGGQGAYEKLFFGSGTQLSVL.

This rearrangement joins TRBV6-1 to TRBJ1-3; 8 bases match TRBD1. This CDR3 has 16 amino acids. Unmatched junction bases numbered 6, after V lost 2 bases and J lost 3 bases. Germline V gene sequence: CDR1 MNHNS, CDR2 SASEGT. For the CDR3, the DNA is TGTGCCAGCAGTGAATGGGTCAGGGGGCATGGAAACACCATATATTTT. It codes for CASSEWVRGHGNTIYF.

The rearrangement joins TRBV5-1 to TRBJ2-5; 7 nucleotides align to TRBD2. The length of the CDR3 is 15 residues. The germline CDR1 and CDR2 sequences are SGHRS and YFSETQ. With 3 bases clipped from V and 2 bases from J, the junction kept 7 bases outside the gene matches. The CDR3 DNA reads TGCGCCAGCAGCTCGGGGGGATCCTATCAAGAGACCCAGTACTTC. This sequence encodes CASSSGGSYQETQYF.

V gene TRBV13 combines with J gene TRBJ1-1; the match to TRBD1 covers 9 bases. Germline V CDR1 and CDR2: PRHDT, FYEKMQ (reference sequence). The CDR3 is 15 residues long. V lost 5 bases and J lost 5; bases outside the gene matches: 9. CDR3 DNA sequence: TGTGCCAGCAGCCTTAACAGGGGGCGTCGGACTGAAGCTTTCTTT. Its translation is CASSLNRGRRTEAFF.

The chain employs TRBV21-1 and TRBJ1-2. TRBV21-1 is classified as a pseudogene. The CDR3 spans 17 residues. This chain's CDR3 is CAVLFGRFRRPNYGYTF. The CDR3 DNA is TGTGCCGTACTATTCGGCAGATTCCGAAGGCCTAACTATGGCTACACCTTC.

V usage is TRBV11-2 and J usage is TRBJ1-1, with D uncertain. The CDR3 length is 15 residues. Trimming shortened V by 4 bases and J by 6 bases, and 18 bases separated the two germline ends. Looked up from germline, CDR1 is SGHAT and CDR2 is FQNNGV. The CDR3 spells CASSSRAGAPAEAFF. The CDR3 DNA is TGTGCCAGCAGCTCCCGGGCGGGAGCGCCGGCTGAAGCTTTCTTT.

The rearrangement uses TRBV5-1 and TRBJ2-7; 8 nucleotides line up with TRBD1. V gave up 0 bases and J gave up 1 base; unmatched junction bases: 18. From germline, CDR1 is SGHRS and CDR2 YFSETQ. CDR3 size: 20 residues. The CDR3 DNA sequence: TGCGCCAGCAGCTTGGATTTGGGCAGGGGGCGCTCCCCTAAATCCTACGAGCAGTACGTC. Amino acid sequence: CASSLDLGRGRSPKSYEQYV.

The gene calls are TRBV18 and TRBJ1-3; 8 bases match TRBD1. The CDR3 loop spans 16 amino acids. Trimming took 0 bases from V and 0 from J; bases not matched to a gene: 1. Germline CDR1 and CDR2: KGHSH and LQKENI. The CDR3 coding sequence is TGTGCCAGCTCACCACCGACAGGGGTCTCTGGAAACACCATATATTTT. Encoded protein: CASSPPTGVSGNTIYF.

The chain couples TRBV3-1 (or the pseudogene TRBV3-2) to TRBJ2-5, with D uncertain. Germline V gives CDR1 LGHDT, CDR2 YNNKEL (reference sequence). Trimming pared 3 bases from V and 5 bases from J, leaving 13 bases between. This CDR3 has 14 amino acids. The CDR3 protein is CASSQRGSWETQYF. For the CDR3, the DNA is TGTGCCAGCAGCCAGCGAGGATCGTGGGAGACCCAGTACTTC.

The chain employs TRBV25-1 and TRBJ1-2, with 8 nucleotides matching TRBD1. Trimming removed 3 bases from V and 3 bases from J; junction bases left unmatched: 9. Germline CDR1 and CDR2: MGHDK and SYGVNS. The CDR3 runs 16 residues. CDR3 coding DNA: TGTGCCAGCAGTGATTATAGGGGACAGGTAGACTATGGCTACACCTTC. It encodes CASSDYRGQVDYGYTF.

V and J are TRBV3-1 (or the pseudogene TRBV3-2) and TRBJ1-2; tentatively, D is TRBD1 (5 bases). CDR1 is LGHDT and CDR2 is YNNKEL in the germline V gene (reference sequence). V dropped 3 bases and J dropped 6 bases, with 8 bases sitting between them. The CDR3 runs to 12 residues. CDR3 DNA sequence: TGTGCCAGCAGCCAGACAGACCATGGCTACACCTTC. Amino acid sequence: CASSQTDHGYTF.

The rearrangement links TRBV6-5 to TRBJ1-2; 10 bases map to TRBD1. There are 15 residues in the CDR3. Germline CDR1 and CDR2: MNHEY and SVGAGI. V lost 2 bases, J lost 7 bases, and 7 bases stayed unmatched. The CDR3 coding sequence is TGTGCCAGCAGTTACGGTGGACAGGGGGAGAGTGGCTACACCTTC. Protein: CASSYGGQGESGYTF.

This chain uses TRBV29-1 with TRBJ1-2; 7 positions match TRBD1. The germline V gene encodes CDR1 SQVTM and CDR2 ANQGSEA. V lost 0 bases and J lost 4; bases outside the gene matches: 8. CDR3 length equals 15 residues. Here the CDR3 DNA reads TGCAGCGTTGAAGACGACAGGGACTCAAGCTATGGCTACACCTTC. The encoded protein is CSVEDDRDSSYGYTF.

This chain joins TRBV5-1 and TRBJ1-5, with D maybe TRBD1 (5 bases). Germline CDR1 and CDR2: SGHRS and YFSETQ. Trimming removed 0 bases from V and 5 bases from J, with 12 bases in between. CDR3 size: 15 residues. The CDR3, as DNA: TGCGCCAGCAGCTTGGACGGCAGGGAGGATCAGCCCCAGCATTTT. Its translation: CASSLDGREDQPQHF.

V and J are TRBV6-5 and TRBJ1-1, with 8 bases fitting TRBD1. The CDR3 is 16 amino acids. V lost 0 bases, J lost 1 base, and 4 bases stayed unmatched. Germline V CDR1 and CDR2: MNHEY, SVGAGI. CDR3 bases: TGTGCCAGCAGTTACTCGACTACAGGGGGGAACACTGAAGCTTTCTTT. Amino acids: CASSYSTTGGNTEAFF.